These 24 T cell receptor beta chains were all obtained from the same sample, sequenced in a study of blood T cell repertoires in COVID-19. Only in-frame clones appear in the TCRdb table, and some are missing; sequencing was by immunoSEQ multiplex PCR. The table shows almost 400,000 clones, with around nine tenths occurring only once. The sample comprised PBMCs or T cells enriched from blood (not recorded which). The receptors stem from a woman aged 25 to 45 who had recovered from COVID-19.

The chain links TRBV19 to TRBJ2-2; D not certain. Germline V CDR1 and CDR2: LNHDA, SQIVND (reference sequence). The V gene lost 7 bases and the J gene lost 4 bases, with 22 bases spanning the gap. The CDR3 extends over 17 amino acids. CDR3 nucleotide sequence: TGTGCCAGTATCCGACTTCTAGGAGAAAAACCCACCGGGGAGCTGTTTTTT. The encoded protein is CASIRLLGEKPTGELFF.

The chain has TRBV29-1 and TRBJ2-7; the match to TRBD2 covers 12 bases. The ends lost 0 bases at V and 3 bases at J; junction bases unmatched: 9. Germline V gene sequence: CDR1 SQVTM, CDR2 ANQGSEA. The CDR3 is 17 amino acids. This chain's CDR3 is CSVEDPSLAGGLYEQYF. Here the CDR3 DNA reads TGCAGCGTTGAAGATCCGTCACTAGCGGGAGGCCTCTACGAGCAGTACTTC.

The chain uses TRBV18 and TRBJ1-2; the match to TRBD1 covers 8 bases. The CDR3 length is 15 residues. V lost 3 bases, J lost 6 bases, and 9 bases stayed unmatched. In germline, CDR1 is KGHSH, CDR2 LQKENI. The CDR3 DNA sequence: TGTGCCAGCTCACCTGGTCAGGGGGCGCGTGATGGCTACACCTTC. Protein: CASSPGQGARDGYTF. Filled out from reference TRBV18 and TRBJ1-2, the complete variable domain reads NAGVMQNPRHLVRRRGQEARLRCSPMKGHSHVYWYRQLPEEGLKFMVYLQKENIIDESGMPKERFSAEFPKEGPSILRIQQVVRGDSAAYFCASSPGQGARDGYTFGSGTRLTVV.

The rearrangement links TRBV30 to TRBJ1-2; weak D call: TRBD1 (6 bases). The CDR3 covers 14 residues. Per the germline V gene, CDR1 is GTSNPN and CDR2 is SVGIG (reference sequence). Trimming took off 4 bases at V and 1 base at J, with 13 bases between the two ends. CDR3 sequence reads: CAWTRDRINYGYTF. For the CDR3, the DNA is TGTGCCTGGACACGTGACAGGATTAACTATGGCTACACCTTC.

The genes are TRBV30 and TRBJ2-7; D might be TRBD2 (6 bases). V was trimmed by 4 bases and J by 0 bases, leaving 16 bases between them. The CDR3 spans 15 residues. The germline CDR1 and CDR2 sequences are GTSNPN and SVGIG (reference sequence). CDR3 bases: TGTGCCTGGACCGCCCCGGGGGAGCCCTCCTACGAGCAGTACTTC. Translated: CAWTAPGEPSYEQYF.

This clone was recorded once. J is TRBJ2-1 and V is TRBV6-4, with D possibly being TRBD1 (6 bases). Per the germline V gene, CDR1 is MRHNA and CDR2 is SNTAGT. The CDR3 totals 16 residues. V was shortened by 0 bases and J by 9 bases, with 18 bases between the two germline ends. The CDR3 DNA reads TGTGCCAGCAGTGACTCTGGGCACAGGGCCCTCGGTGAGCAGTTCTTC. Its protein is CASSDSGHRALGEQFF.

The DNA of the CDR3 is TGTGCCAGCAGCGCAGTGGATGGCTACACCTTC. Its translation is CASSAVDGYTF. The chain combines TRBV9 with TRBJ1-2; no definite D call. Trimming took off 3 bases at V and 6 bases at J, with 6 bases between the two ends. Germline V gene sequence: CDR1 SGDLS, CDR2 YYNGEE. CDR3 size: 11 residues.

The V call is TRBV30, the J call TRBJ1-1; no clear D. The CDR3 length is 14 residues. V was clipped by 0 bases and J by 0 bases, with 8 bases between them. Germline V gene sequence: CDR1 GTSNPN, CDR2 SVGIG (reference sequence). The CDR3 is CAWSVVRLNTEAFF. CDR3 bases: TGTGCCTGGAGTGTGGTCAGATTGAACACTGAAGCTTTCTTT.

The gene calls are TRBV5-4 and TRBJ2-1; 12 bases map to TRBD2. J gave up 4 bases and V 4 bases, and 6 bases lay outside the gene matches. The CDR3 is 16 residues long. CDR1 SGHNT and CDR2 YYREEE come from the germline V gene (reference sequence). The CDR3 bases are TGTGCCAGCAGCGCAGCCGGGACTAGCGGGTACAATGAGCAGTTCTTC. It codes for CASSAAGTSGYNEQFF.

This clone occurred once. The V call is TRBV2, the J call TRBJ2-1, with 9 bases matching TRBD2. This CDR3 is 15 amino acids long. Losses at the gene ends were 6 bases for V and 6 bases for J; bases not matched to a gene: 9. Germline V gene sequence: CDR1 SNHLY, CDR2 FYNNEI. The CDR3 DNA is TGTGCCAGCAGGGAGACTAGCGGAGGAGGCAATGAGCAGTTCTTC. This codes for CASRETSGGGNEQFF.

The V gene is TRBV28, the J gene TRBJ2-5, with 9 positions matching TRBD2. Germline V CDR1 and CDR2: MDHEN, SYDVKM. V was pared by 4 bases and J by 5 bases, with 17 bases of the junction left unmatched. The CDR3 length is 18 residues. The CDR3 coding sequence is TGTGCCAGCAGTTGGGTCTACAACAAGCGGGAGGCTCTGGAGACCCAGTACTTC. This translates into CASSWVYNKREALETQYF.

This clone showed up just once. The chain recombines TRBV7-3 with TRBJ2-7; 9 nucleotides align to TRBD2. CDR1 is SGHTA, CDR2 FQGTGA, per germline. The CDR3 extends over 15 amino acids. The ends lost 3 bases at V and 0 bases at J; junction bases unmatched: 3. The DNA for the CDR3 is TGTGCCAGCAGCTTGAATAGCGGGAGCTCCTACGAGCAGTACTTC. Protein product: CASSLNSGSSYEQYF.

As regards this clone: The germline gene is not matched at one end of the junction; a read error may be the cause. The rearrangement links TRBV7-9 to TRBJ1-1; the D gene is possibly TRBD1 (5 bases). This CDR3 has 14 amino acids. In germline, CDR1 is SEHNR, CDR2 FQNEAQ (reference sequence). CDR3: CASSLQGVNAEAFF. The DNA of the CDR3 is TGTGCCAGCAGCTTACAAGGGGTGAACGCTGAAGCTTTCTTT.

V is TRBV7-8 and J is TRBJ2-7; 8 nucleotides line up with TRBD2. V was clipped by 6 bases and J by 0 bases; unmatched bases: 13. CDR1 and CDR2 from the germline V gene are SGHVS and FQNEAQ. This CDR3 spans 17 amino acids. CDR3 residues: CASSSSGQALSSYEQYF. The CDR3 DNA is TGTGCCAGCAGTTCTAGCGGGCAAGCTCTTAGCTCCTACGAGCAGTACTTC.

CDR3 in DNA: TGCGCCAGCAGGGGAACAGGGCCCTACAATGAGCAGTTCTTC. Encoded protein: CASRGTGPYNEQFF. The chain employs TRBV10-2 and TRBJ2-1; a weak D match, TRBD1 (6 bases). Germline V gives CDR1 WSHSY, CDR2 SAAADI. The CDR3 consists of 14 residues. The V end was cut by 6 bases, the J end by 2 bases, with 11 bases between.

V usage is TRBV27 and J usage is TRBJ2-5, with D possibly matching TRBD1 (6 bases). Germline CDR1 is MNHEY and CDR2 is SMNVEV (reference sequence). The length of the CDR3 is 15 residues. The V end was cut by 3 bases, the J end by 5 bases, with 16 bases between. CDR3 nucleotide sequence: TGTGCCAGCAGTTTTGCAGGGGAGTCTTGGGAGACCCAGTACTTC. It translates to CASSFAGESWETQYF.

The V call is TRBV5-1, the J call TRBJ2-2, with 12 nucleotides matching TRBD2. CDR1 is SGHRS, CDR2 YFSETQ, per germline. V was pared by 6 bases and J by 5 bases, with 11 bases of the junction left unmatched. This CDR3 contains 17 residues. Here the CDR3 DNA reads TGCGCCAGCACTCGGCTAGCGGGAGGGGTGTGGACCGGGGAGCTGTTTTTT. Translating gives CASTRLAGGVWTGELFF.

This chain joins TRBV28 and TRBJ2-7; 8 nucleotides match TRBD1. Trimming at V came to 6 bases and at J to 4 bases, leaving 5 bases not matched to a gene. This CDR3 contains 13 residues. CDR1 is MDHEN and CDR2 is SYDVKM in the germline V gene. In nucleotides, the CDR3 is TGTGCCAGCAGGATGACAGGGGAGTACGAGCAGTACTTC. It yields the protein CASRMTGEYEQYF.

The chain employs TRBV28 and TRBJ1-4; TRBD1 aligns across 7 bases. The CDR3 runs to 15 residues. The germline V gene has CDR1 MDHEN and CDR2 SYDVKM. Trimming at V came to 6 bases and at J to 8 bases, leaving 12 bases not matched to a gene. The CDR3 region is CASRVQGGMGEKLFF. The DNA for the CDR3 is TGTGCCAGCAGGGTCCAGGGGGGAATGGGCGAAAAACTGTTTTTT.

CDR3 residues: CASSEYSGGINEQFF. In DNA, the CDR3 is TGTGCCAGCAGTGAATATAGCGGGGGTATTAATGAGCAGTTCTTC. V usage is TRBV2 and J usage is TRBJ2-1; 9 bases line up with TRBD2. This CDR3 has 15 residues. The ends lost 2 bases at V and 7 bases at J; junction bases unmatched: 6. Germline V gene sequence: CDR1 SNHLY, CDR2 FYNNEI.

The gene calls are TRBV7-9 and TRBJ1-1; possibly TRBD1 for D (6 bases). The CDR3 contains 16 residues. V lost 5 bases, J lost 1 base, and 17 bases lay in between. Germline loops: CDR1 SEHNR, CDR2 FQNEAQ (reference sequence). CDR3 residues: CASSTPRGAGNTEAFF. DNA for the CDR3: TGTGCCAGCAGCACCCCCCGGGGGGCGGGGAACACTGAAGCTTTCTTT.

The chain recombines TRBV4-1 with TRBJ2-3; no clear D gene. The V and J ends lost 0 bases and 3 bases respectively, with 13 bases between them. CDR1 and CDR2 (germline): MGHRA, YSYEKL. The CDR3 length is 16 residues. The CDR3: CASSQDQSRLTDTQYF. Written as DNA, the CDR3 is TGCGCCAGCAGCCAAGATCAGAGCAGGCTTACAGATACGCAGTATTTT.

A single count supports this clone. The CDR3 sequence: CASSTRDSPANYGYTF. In DNA, the CDR3 is TGTGCCAGCAGCACGCGGGACAGCCCGGCTAACTATGGCTACACCTTC. The chain employs TRBV11-1 and TRBJ1-2, with 7 bases identical to TRBD1. The J segment lost 0 bases and the V segment lost 5 bases, leaving 9 bases of the junction unmatched. The CDR3 covers 16 residues. CDR1 SGHAT and CDR2 FQDESV come from the germline V gene (reference sequence). The whole variable domain, remainder taken from reference TRBV11-1 and TRBJ1-2, is EAEVAQSPRYKITEKSQAVAFWCDPISGHATLYWYRQILGQGPELLVQFQDESVVDDSQLPKDRFSAERLKGVDSTLKIQPAELGDSAMYLCASSTRDSPANYGYTFGSGTRLTVV.

This chain joins TRBV6-5 and TRBJ1-2; 8 positions agree with TRBD1. Per the germline V gene, CDR1 is MNHEY and CDR2 is SVGAGI. J gave up 6 bases and V 5 bases, and 8 bases lay outside the gene matches. The CDR3 extends over 14 amino acids. In DNA form, the CDR3 reads TGTGCCAGCAGTCCGAGACAGGGGACGGATGGCTACACCTTC. This sequence encodes CASSPRQGTDGYTF.